This T cell receptor (beta chain) was documented in a study of shared clonotypes between healthy human individuals. Study-level findings and limits: With several donors compared, roughly 5% of naive CD4 clonotypes were shared.

Genomic DNA from each subset was divided evenly over several immunoSEQ plates. Sequencing was performed with immunoSEQ multiplex PCR; in TCRdb, only in-frame clones are kept and a portion is missing. This table has approximately 640,000 clones, less than 95% appearing once. The CDR3 is made up of 15 amino acids. Germline-derived CDR1 and CDR2 are MNHEY and SVGAGI. V was clipped by 7 bases and J by 1 base; unmatched bases: 6. Nashville, Tennessee was home to all donors, who were Caucasian adults. In CD8 memory, CD45RO+ cells were put together with CCR7-negative CD45RA+ TemRA cells. Notes on this clone: Its antigen is unidentified.

V and J are TRBV6-5 and TRBJ2-1; TRBD1 matches 8 bases. Material for sequencing was memory CD8+ T cells from PBMCs. Subset of the sample: CD45RO+ cells pooled with CCR7-negative TemRA cells. This clonotype was obtained from a man younger than 35 in good health. Some clones in this sample may be carry-over from other donors' samples. DNA for the CDR3: TGTGCCAGCACCGCGACAGGGGAATCCTACAATGAGCAGTTCTTC. It translates to CASTATGESYNEQFF.